Each of the 30 T cell receptor beta chains below was sequenced from the same sample in a study of control samples from healthy donors and cancer patients. Using immunoSEQ multiplex PCR, the repertoire was profiled, and TCRdb retains in-frame clones only, with some absent. Of about 160,000 clones listed, about 90% are singletons. Material: blood. Receptors originate from a man aged 25 to 40 in good health.

The V call is TRBV12-3 or TRBV12-4, the J call TRBJ1-5; the D is unclear. V was cut by 4 bases and J by 3 bases, with 4 bases left in between. This CDR3 region has 12 residues. The CDR3 sequence: CASSWANQPQHF. In DNA form, the CDR3 reads TGTGCCAGCAGTTGGGCCAATCAGCCCCAGCATTTT.

The gene calls are TRBV6-5 and TRBJ2-3; tentative D call: TRBD1 (5 bases). The CDR3 is made up of 14 amino acids. Looked up from germline, CDR1 is MNHEY and CDR2 is SVGAGI. Trimming took off 8 bases at V and 2 bases at J, with 14 bases between the two ends. This chain's CDR3 is CASGIRTLTDTQYF. In DNA, the CDR3 is TGTGCCAGCGGGATCCGGACACTCACAGATACGCAGTATTTT.

V gene TRBV5-1 combines with J gene TRBJ1-1; D perhaps matches TRBD1 (6 bases). This CDR3 is 14 amino acids long. The V gene lost 4 bases and the J gene lost 4 bases, with 14 bases spanning the gap. Germline V gene sequence: CDR1 SGHRS, CDR2 YFSETQ. The CDR3 nucleotides read TGCGCCAGCAGCCCGGGGGGGCAGCTCACTGAAGCTTTCTTT. Translating gives CASSPGGQLTEAFF. The entire variable domain, with the rest obtained from reference TRBV5-1 and TRBJ1-1, is as follows: KAGVTQTPRYLIKTRGQQVTLSCSPISGHRSVSWYQQTPGQGLQFLFEYFSETQRNKGNFPGRFSGRQFSNSRSEMNVSTLELGDSALYLCASSPGGQLTEAFFGQGTRLTVV.

V gene TRBV2 combines with J gene TRBJ1-6; the D gene is possibly TRBD1 (5 bases). CDR1 is SNHLY and CDR2 is FYNNEI in the germline V gene. Trimming shortened V by 7 bases and J by 2 bases, and 12 bases separated the two germline ends. This CDR3 has 15 residues. Written as DNA, the CDR3 is TGTGCCAGCACCAGGGAAAAGACCTATAATTCACCCCTCCACTTT. It yields the protein CASTREKTYNSPLHF.

In its sample, this clone is medium-sized. The chain uses TRBV28 and TRBJ2-1; no firm D call. Trimming took 7 bases from V and 5 from J, leaving 21 bases between them. The CDR3 extends over 16 amino acids. CDR1 and CDR2 (germline): MDHEN, SYDVKM. The CDR3 DNA sequence: TGTGCCAGCACCTTTCGAAGGTGGACCGCTGACAATGAGCAGTTCTTC. This translates into CASTFRRWTADNEQFF.

V usage is TRBV2 and J usage is TRBJ2-2; D gene uncertain. Germline CDR1 SNHLY, CDR2 FYNNEI. The V and J ends lost 3 bases and 2 bases respectively, with 10 bases between them. The CDR3 is made up of 15 amino acids. The CDR3 bases are TGTGCCAGCAGTGAGGACCCTCCAAACACCGGGGAGCTGTTTTTT. Amino acid sequence: CASSEDPPNTGELFF.

This clone was seen a single time. V usage is TRBV7-2 and J usage is TRBJ2-5; D may be TRBD2 (5 bases). The CDR3 totals 13 residues. Germline CDR1 is SGHTA and CDR2 is FQGNSA. V was trimmed by 8 bases and J by 4 bases, leaving 14 bases between them. The CDR3 protein is CASGEYGRETQYF. CDR3 nucleotide sequence: TGTGCCAGCGGGGAGTATGGGAGAGAGACCCAGTACTTC.

V is TRBV5-1 and J is TRBJ1-2, with unresolved D. The V gene's germline CDR1 is SGHRS and CDR2 YFSETQ. This CDR3 comprises 13 residues. Deletions cut 0 bases from V and 4 bases from J, with 7 bases between. CDR3 nucleotide sequence: TGCGCCAGCAGCTTGGGGCAGACCTATGGCTACACCTTC. This sequence encodes CASSLGQTYGYTF.

A single count supports this clone. DNA for the CDR3: TGTGCCAGCAGCTTAACCGTTGGCGGGGGCACTGAAGCTTTCTTT. This sequence encodes CASSLTVGGGTEAFF. This chain joins TRBV7-3 and TRBJ1-1; D perhaps matches TRBD1 (5 bases). V was trimmed by 0 bases and J by 4 bases, leaving 12 bases between them. CDR1 and CDR2 (germline): SGHTA, FQGTGA. The CDR3 is made up of 15 amino acids.

The chain joins TRBV6-6 to TRBJ1-6; 12 positions agree with TRBD1. This CDR3 comprises 20 residues. Germline V gives CDR1 MNHNY, CDR2 SVGAGI (reference sequence). The V segment lost 6 bases and the J segment 0 bases; nucleotides outside the gene matches: 12. DNA of the CDR3: TGTGCCAGCAGCACCACCGGGACAGGGGGCCCTATCTCCTATAATTCACCCCTCCACTTT. Residues: CASSTTGTGGPISYNSPLHF.

The genes are TRBV20-1 and TRBJ1-1; TRBD1 matches at 7 bases. Germline-derived CDR1 and CDR2 are DFQATT and SNEGSKA (reference sequence). The CDR3 is 11 residues long. Losses at the gene ends were 5 bases for V and 5 bases for J; bases not matched to a gene: 2. The DNA of the CDR3 is TGCAGTGCTGCAGGGGGGACTGAAGCTTTCTTT. Translation gives CSAAGGTEAFF.

This sequence joins TRBV2 and TRBJ2-3; perhaps TRBD1 as D (5 bases). CDR1 is SNHLY, CDR2 FYNNEI, per germline. The V gene lost 6 bases and the J gene lost 4 bases, with 17 bases spanning the gap. The CDR3 consists of 15 residues. The CDR3: CASSIQAVGADTQYF. CDR3 nucleotide sequence: TGTGCCAGCAGCATACAGGCGGTTGGGGCAGATACGCAGTATTTT.

About this clone: Within the sample, other DNA sequences also encode this same CDR3. V gene TRBV27 combines with J gene TRBJ2-1, with a possible D match to TRBD1 (6 bases). Germline values: CDR1 MNHEY, CDR2 SMNVEV (reference sequence). This CDR3 region has 11 residues. V lost 8 bases and J lost 7, with 9 bases in between. As DNA, the CDR3 is TGTGCCAGCGCGAGGGGGAATGAGCAGTTCTTC. Protein: CASARGNEQFF.

V gene TRBV7-9 combines with J gene TRBJ2-6; 7 positions agree with TRBD1. The CDR3 length is 17 residues. CDR1 and CDR2 from the germline V gene are SEHNR and FQNEAQ (reference sequence). Losses at the gene ends were 9 bases for V and 1 base for J; bases not matched to a gene: 12. DNA of the CDR3: TGTGCCAGACAAAACCGGGACAGTAGTTCTGGGGCCAACGTCCTGACTTTC. Translation: CARQNRDSSSGANVLTF.

This chain connects TRBV27 to TRBJ2-5, with 10 bases lining up with TRBD1. V lost 4 bases, J lost 5 bases, and 10 bases stayed unmatched. The CDR3 extends over 16 amino acids. Germline CDR1 MNHEY, CDR2 SMNVEV (reference sequence). CDR3 sequence: CASSSSGQGRRETQYF. CDR3 coding DNA: TGTGCCAGCAGTTCCTCGGGACAGGGGCGCCGGGAGACCCAGTACTTC.

V is TRBV6-1 and J is TRBJ1-5; TRBD1 matches 9 bases. The V gene end was trimmed by 4 bases and the J gene end by 0 bases; junction bases not matched to a gene: 4. The CDR3 consists of 16 residues. Germline V gene data show CDR1 as MNHNS and CDR2 as SASEGT. In DNA, the CDR3 is TGTGCCAGCAGTGGGGGACAGGGTTATAGCAATCAGCCCCAGCATTTT. Its translation: CASSGGQGYSNQPQHF.

V and J are TRBV2 and TRBJ1-5; a possible D gene is TRBD1 (5 bases). V lost 3 bases, J lost 5 bases, and 11 bases lay in between. CDR1 and CDR2 (germline): SNHLY, FYNNEI. This CDR3 contains 14 residues. CDR3 amino acids: CASSEGGVYQPQHF. In DNA, the CDR3 is TGTGCCAGCAGTGAGGGGGGGGTCTATCAGCCCCAGCATTTT.

This clone was found once. The rearrangement joins TRBV28 to TRBJ1-4; no clear D gene. Trimming stripped 8 bases from V and 0 bases from J, with 13 bases between. Germline V gene sequence: CDR1 MDHEN, CDR2 SYDVKM. The CDR3 extends over 15 amino acids. The CDR3 coding sequence is TGTGCCAGCGGATCGATTCGGGCAACTAATGAAAAACTGTTTTTT. Its protein product is CASGSIRATNEKLFF.

The J gene is TRBJ1-5, the V gene TRBV10-3; unclear D gene. V was clipped by 0 bases and J by 9 bases, with 12 bases between them. The germline V gene has CDR1 ENHRY and CDR2 SYGVKD. The CDR3 covers 14 residues. CDR3 in DNA: TGTGCCATCAGTGAGTCGTTAGGGTTACGGCCCCAGCATTTT. Its protein is CAISESLGLRPQHF.

The chain links TRBV16 to TRBJ1-3; tentatively, D is TRBD1 (5 bases). The CDR3 consists of 16 residues. Trimming cost V 7 bases and J 0 bases, with 16 bases left between them. Germline V gene sequence: CDR1 KGHSY, CDR2 FQNENV. CDR3 in amino acids: CASTPPGPASGNTIYF. DNA of the CDR3: TGTGCCAGCACCCCCCCGGGACCGGCCTCTGGAAACACCATATATTTT.

The chain has TRBV14 and TRBJ2-1; tentatively, D is TRBD1 (5 bases). This CDR3 spans 14 amino acids. CDR1 and CDR2 from the germline V gene are SGHDN and FVKESK. V was pared by 0 bases and J by 6 bases, with 9 bases between. CDR3 coding DNA: TGTGCCAGCAGCCAAGAATGGCAGGGCAATGAGCAGTTCTTC. Encoded protein: CASSQEWQGNEQFF.

V and J are TRBV6-2 or TRBV6-3 and TRBJ2-1; maybe TRBD2 (5 bases). There are 14 residues in the CDR3. CDR1 and CDR2 (germline): MNHEY, SVGEGT. V lost 4 bases to trimming and J lost 2 bases, with 9 bases between them. CDR3 loop: CASSLTKAYNEQFF. In DNA form, the CDR3 reads TGTGCCAGCAGTTTGACTAAAGCCTACAATGAGCAGTTCTTC.

The rearrangement joins TRBV3-1 (or the pseudogene TRBV3-2) to TRBJ1-2; D ambiguous. The CDR3 runs to 14 residues. CDR1 is LGHDT, CDR2 YNNKEL, per germline (reference sequence). V lost 0 bases to trimming and J lost 4 bases, with 9 bases between them. The CDR3 spells CASSQEGLSYGYTF. CDR3 DNA: TGTGCCAGCAGCCAAGAAGGATTGAGCTATGGCTACACCTTC.

The rearrangement joins TRBV27 to TRBJ1-2; 8 bases fit TRBD1. The CDR3 has 13 residues. CDR1 is MNHEY and CDR2 is SMNVEV in the germline V gene (reference sequence). J gave up 8 bases and V 6 bases, and 8 bases lay outside the gene matches. CDR3 region: CASRVLTGEGYTF. Written as DNA, the CDR3 is TGTGCCAGCAGGGTCTTGACAGGGGAAGGCTACACCTTC.

The chain has TRBV5-1 and TRBJ1-4; 10 bases are a match to TRBD1. The CDR3 runs 15 residues. The V gene's germline CDR1 is SGHRS and CDR2 YFSETQ. V shed 4 bases, J shed 8 bases, and the junction held 8 bases outside the gene matches. The CDR3 DNA reads as TGCGCCAGCAGCCTACCGGGACAGGGGAACGAAAAACTGTTTTTT. Its protein product is CASSLPGQGNEKLFF.

The V call is TRBV9, the J call TRBJ1-3; no firm D call. This CDR3 has 12 residues. Germline V CDR1 and CDR2: SGDLS, YYNGEE. With 0 bases removed from V and 4 bases from J, the gap between germline ends came to 2 bases. The CDR3 DNA reads TGTGCCAGCAGCGTAGACGGAAACACCATATATTTT. This translates into CASSVDGNTIYF.

This clone was seen ten or more times. This chain links TRBV7-9 with TRBJ2-3; D call uncertain. The CDR3 contains 16 residues. Germline values: CDR1 SEHNR, CDR2 FQNEAQ (reference sequence). V gave up 3 bases and J gave up 3 bases, with 16 bases separating them. This chain's CDR3 is CASSFSGPFATDTQYF. The CDR3 coding sequence is TGTGCCAGCAGCTTCAGTGGCCCTTTCGCGACAGATACGCAGTATTTT.

The rearrangement links TRBV7-8 to TRBJ2-2; D is perhaps TRBD2 (5 bases). Germline CDR1 and CDR2: SGHVS and FQNEAQ. Trimming removed 6 bases from V and 3 bases from J, with 11 bases in between. The CDR3 consists of 14 residues. Here the CDR3 reads CASRGREYTGELFF. Written as DNA, the CDR3 is TGTGCCAGCAGGGGTAGGGAGTACACCGGGGAGCTGTTTTTT. Together with reference TRBV7-8 and TRBJ2-2, the CDR3 gives the full variable domain: GAGVSQSPRYKVAKRGQDVALRCDPISGHVSLFWYQQALGQGPEFLTYFQNEAQLDKSGLPSDRFFAERPEGSVSTLKIQRTQQEDSAVYLCASRGREYTGELFFGEGSRLTVL.

The chain joins TRBV28 to TRBJ1-6; D may be TRBD1 (6 bases). Trimming removed 7 bases from V and 9 bases from J, with 19 bases in between. There are 15 residues in the CDR3. CDR1 and CDR2 from the germline V gene are MDHEN and SYDVKM. This CDR3 is CASTPSRGERSPLHF. As DNA, the CDR3 is TGTGCCAGCACCCCCTCTAGGGGGGAGCGTTCACCCCTCCACTTT.

J is TRBJ1-5 and V is TRBV7-2; no clear D. V lost 0 bases, J lost 6 bases, and 12 bases lay in between. The germline gives CDR1 SGHTA, CDR2 FQGNSA. The CDR3 has 15 residues. The CDR3 is CASSLAYLGGQPQHF. The CDR3 bases are TGTGCCAGCAGCTTAGCTTACCTAGGCGGTCAGCCCCAGCATTTT.